The table lists the clone carrying this TCR beta chain with many counts. What it binds is not known. Uncontrolled infection, other autoimmune disease, pregnancy or lactation disqualified patients from enrolment. V lost 4 bases and J lost 4, with 14 bases in between. CDR1 LGHDT and CDR2 YNNKEL come from the germline V gene (reference sequence). The CDR3 runs 15 residues. TCR beta CDR3 region amplification was performed from RNA transcripts. An initial round of RT-PCR targeting the TCR CDR3 relied on the HTBI primer set. MiXCR, applied by TCRdb to the multiplex PCR reads, yields one record per CDR3 protein. The sample contains over 300,000 distinct CDR3 sequences, over 11% of which appear only once. The data are from a study of T cells in Graves' hyperthyroidism and ophthalmopathy. Study-level results: In validation, the model predicted ophthalmopathy. These predictions came a median about 6.5 months before onset. Ophthalmopathy was separated from stable hyperthyroidism by a 13 V-J model.

The origin of this receptor is a woman aged 55-70 years with Graves' hyperthyroidism. Sequencing input: blood. The J gene is TRBJ1-5, the V gene TRBV3-1, with D possibly matching TRBD1 (5 bases). Here the CDR3 reads CASSPTGTMNQPQHF. CDR3 nucleotides: TGTGCCAGCAGCCCTACCGGGACTATGAATCAGCCCCAGCATTTT.